Below, 11 T cell receptor beta chains from the same sample are listed, as sequenced in a study of T cell responses to AZD1222 COVID-19 vaccine. Assay used: immunoSEQ multiplex PCR; TCRdb lists only in-frame clones, some missing. The sample has 95,000 to 110,000 clones; around 90% are singletons. The specimen comprised peripheral blood, sampled on day 0 of AZD1222 vaccination. The receptors originated from an adult in good health.

The J gene is TRBJ2-4, the V gene TRBV5-3; TRBD2 might be the D (6 bases). TRBV5-3 is filed as an ORF, its function uncertain. This CDR3 comprises 15 residues. Deletions cut 3 bases from V and 0 bases from J, with 10 bases between. CDR3 DNA sequence: TGTGCCAGAAGCTCTTTGCGGGAAGCCAAAAACATTCAGTACTTC. It translates to CARSSLREAKNIQYF.

The chain employs TRBV28 and TRBJ2-3, with 9 bases identical to TRBD2. CDR3 size: 14 residues. The germline CDR1 and CDR2 sequences are MDHEN and SYDVKM. V was clipped by 5 bases and J by 0 bases; unmatched bases: 0. The DNA for the CDR3 is TGTGCCAGCAGTAGCGGGGGGAGCACAGATACGCAGTATTTT. Amino acid sequence: CASSSGGSTDTQYF.

This clone was counted a few times. The chain joins TRBV4-2 to TRBJ2-3, with D perhaps matching TRBD2 (6 bases). Germline CDR1 is LGHNA and CDR2 is YNFKEQ. This CDR3 is built from 14 residues. V lost 3 bases to trimming and J lost 5 bases, with 12 bases between them. CDR3 residues: CASSHGVGGDTQYF. In DNA form, the CDR3 reads TGTGCCAGCAGCCACGGGGTCGGGGGAGATACGCAGTATTTT.

The V call is TRBV3-1 (or the pseudogene TRBV3-2), the J call TRBJ1-2; unclear D gene. CDR1 and CDR2 (germline): LGHDT, YNNKEL (reference sequence). Trimming shortened V by 1 base and J by 7 bases, and 13 bases separated the two germline ends. The CDR3 is made up of 14 amino acids. The CDR3: CASSQAAGPRGYTF. The CDR3 DNA reads TGTGCCAGCAGCCAAGCGGCCGGACCTCGTGGCTACACCTTC.

This clone was observed a single time. The rearrangement uses TRBV5-1 and TRBJ2-1; 8 bases agree with TRBD2. Germline CDR1 is SGHRS and CDR2 is YFSETQ. V was pared by 0 bases and J by 7 bases, with 15 bases of the junction left unmatched. The CDR3 contains 18 residues. In nucleotides, the CDR3 is TGCGCCAGCAGCTTGGCAGGGAGCGGGAGTAGCGTTTGGAATGAGCAGTTCTTC. Its protein is CASSLAGSGSSVWNEQFF.

This chain uses TRBV15 with TRBJ1-1, with TRBD1 identical over 8 bases. Germline assignment: CDR1 LNHNV and CDR2 YYDKDF (reference sequence). V dropped 4 bases and J dropped 5; count of bases not matched to a gene: 6. The CDR3 totals 14 residues. The DNA for the CDR3 is TGTGCCACCAGCATAACAGGGGGGAAGACTGAAGCTTTCTTT. It yields the protein CATSITGGKTEAFF.

The chain joins TRBV19 to TRBJ1-5; D possibly corresponds to TRBD1 (5 bases). CDR3 size: 12 residues. Between the trimmed V and J ends, which lost 10 bases and 3 bases, there was a span of 10 bases. Germline CDR1 reads LNHDA; CDR2 reads SQIVND (reference sequence). CDR3 in DNA: TGTGCCACCGGGACCTCCAATCAGCCCCAGCATTTT. This codes for CATGTSNQPQHF.

The chain combines TRBV18 with TRBJ1-5; the match to TRBD1 covers 8 bases. Germline CDR1 and CDR2: KGHSH and LQKENI. Trimming at V came to 5 bases and at J to 0 bases, leaving 6 bases not matched to a gene. This CDR3 is built from 16 residues. The CDR3 DNA sequence: TGTGCCAGCTCAGGACAGGGACGGAGTAGCAATCAGCCCCAGCATTTT. This gives the protein CASSGQGRSSNQPQHF.

V gene TRBV3-1 (or the pseudogene TRBV3-2) combines with J gene TRBJ2-2; D not resolved. Germline CDR1 reads LGHDT; CDR2 reads YNNKEL (reference sequence). V was shortened by 6 bases and J by 1 base, with 0 bases between the two germline ends. The CDR3 length is 11 residues. CDR3 DNA sequence: TGTGCCAGCAGGAACACCGGGGAGCTGTTTTTT. Translating it yields CASRNTGELFF.

The chain couples TRBV27 to TRBJ2-7, with TRBD1 identical over 9 bases. The V gene's germline CDR1 is MNHEY and CDR2 SMNVEV (reference sequence). The CDR3 has 14 residues. J was trimmed by 2 bases and V by 4 bases; bases with no gene match: 3. The DNA for the CDR3 is TGTGCCAGCAGTTCACAGGGGGCGGCCTACGAGCAGTACTTC. Protein product: CASSSQGAAYEQYF.

V and J are TRBV4-3 and TRBJ2-7; TRBD1 matches 9 bases. Germline values: CDR1 LGHNA, CDR2 YSLEER. This CDR3 spans 14 amino acids. V lost 2 bases and J lost 3; bases outside the gene matches: 2. The CDR3 protein is CASSQLGQGYEQYF. The CDR3 DNA reads as TGCGCCAGCAGCCAACTGGGACAGGGCTACGAGCAGTACTTC.